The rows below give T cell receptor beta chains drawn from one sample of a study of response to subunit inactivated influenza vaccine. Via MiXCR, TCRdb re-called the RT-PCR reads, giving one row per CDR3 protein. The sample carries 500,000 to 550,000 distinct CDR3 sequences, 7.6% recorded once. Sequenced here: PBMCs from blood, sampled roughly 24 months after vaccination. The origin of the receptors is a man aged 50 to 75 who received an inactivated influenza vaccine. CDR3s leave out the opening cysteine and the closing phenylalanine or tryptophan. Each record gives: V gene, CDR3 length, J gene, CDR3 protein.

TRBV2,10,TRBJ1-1,ASNEMNTEAF
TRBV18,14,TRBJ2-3,ASSPTSGGAQGTQY
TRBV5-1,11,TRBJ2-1,ASSTGPHDEQF
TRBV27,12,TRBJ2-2,ASSFQLNTGELF
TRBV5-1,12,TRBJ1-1,ASSFYPLGTEAF
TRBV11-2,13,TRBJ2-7,ASSLVVAAGNEQY
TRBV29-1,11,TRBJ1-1,SGWDPGRTEAF
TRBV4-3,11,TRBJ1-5,ASSQDAYQPQH
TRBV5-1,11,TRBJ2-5,ASSLGTEGTQY
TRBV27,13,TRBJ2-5,ASSLGKGLMETQY
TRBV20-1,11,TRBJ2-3,SALEGLADTQY
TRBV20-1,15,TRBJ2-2,SARSLQGARNTGELF
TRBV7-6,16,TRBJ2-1,ASSLAPGTSGFYNEQF
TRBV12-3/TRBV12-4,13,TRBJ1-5,ASSFSGSSNQPQH
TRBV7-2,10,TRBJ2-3,ASSIMTDTQY
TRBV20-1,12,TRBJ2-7,SARPYKQGYEQY